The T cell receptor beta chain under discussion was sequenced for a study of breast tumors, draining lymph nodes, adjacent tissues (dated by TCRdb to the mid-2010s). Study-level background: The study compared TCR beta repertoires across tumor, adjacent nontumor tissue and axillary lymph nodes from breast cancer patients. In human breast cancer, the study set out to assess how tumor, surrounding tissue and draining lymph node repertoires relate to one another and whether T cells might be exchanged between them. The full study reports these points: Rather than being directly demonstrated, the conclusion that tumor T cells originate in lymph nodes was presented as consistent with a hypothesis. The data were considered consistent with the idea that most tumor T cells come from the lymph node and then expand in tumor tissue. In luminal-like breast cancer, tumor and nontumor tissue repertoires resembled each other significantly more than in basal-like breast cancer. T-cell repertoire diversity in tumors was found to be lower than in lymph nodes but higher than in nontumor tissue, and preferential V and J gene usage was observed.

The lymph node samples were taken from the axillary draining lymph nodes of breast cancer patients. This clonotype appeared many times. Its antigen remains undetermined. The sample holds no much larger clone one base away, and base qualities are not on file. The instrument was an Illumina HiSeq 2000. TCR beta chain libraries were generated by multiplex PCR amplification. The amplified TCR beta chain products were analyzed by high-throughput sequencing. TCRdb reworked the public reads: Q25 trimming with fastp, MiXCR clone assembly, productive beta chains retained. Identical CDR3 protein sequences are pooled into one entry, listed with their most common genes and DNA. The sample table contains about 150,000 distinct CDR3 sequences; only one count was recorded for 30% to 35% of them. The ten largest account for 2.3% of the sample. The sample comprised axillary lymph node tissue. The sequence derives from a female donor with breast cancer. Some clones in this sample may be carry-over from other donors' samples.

The DNA reads as follows: TGTGCCTGGAGTGGGACAGAGAGCAATCAGCCCCAGCATTTT. Translated, it gives CAWSGTESNQPQHF. The chain links TRBV30 with TRBJ1-5, with TRBD1 tentatively as D gene (6 bases match). Sequences GTSNPN (CDR1) and SVGIG (CDR2) are obtained from the germline V gene (reference sequence). CDR3 length: 14 amino acids, cysteine to phenylalanine. This entry keeps only the CDR3 DNA: 42 bases, framed from base 1. The V and J ends are trimmed by 1 base and 1 base, leaving 8 bases between them. Reference TRBV30 and TRBJ1-5 proteins supply the regions before and after the CDR3; the full variable domain is: SQTIHQWPATLVQPVGSPLSLECTVEGTSNPNLYWYRQAAGRGLQLLFYSVGIGQISSEVPQNLSASRPQDRQFILSSKKLLLSDSGFYLCAWSGTESNQPQHFGDGTRLSIL.